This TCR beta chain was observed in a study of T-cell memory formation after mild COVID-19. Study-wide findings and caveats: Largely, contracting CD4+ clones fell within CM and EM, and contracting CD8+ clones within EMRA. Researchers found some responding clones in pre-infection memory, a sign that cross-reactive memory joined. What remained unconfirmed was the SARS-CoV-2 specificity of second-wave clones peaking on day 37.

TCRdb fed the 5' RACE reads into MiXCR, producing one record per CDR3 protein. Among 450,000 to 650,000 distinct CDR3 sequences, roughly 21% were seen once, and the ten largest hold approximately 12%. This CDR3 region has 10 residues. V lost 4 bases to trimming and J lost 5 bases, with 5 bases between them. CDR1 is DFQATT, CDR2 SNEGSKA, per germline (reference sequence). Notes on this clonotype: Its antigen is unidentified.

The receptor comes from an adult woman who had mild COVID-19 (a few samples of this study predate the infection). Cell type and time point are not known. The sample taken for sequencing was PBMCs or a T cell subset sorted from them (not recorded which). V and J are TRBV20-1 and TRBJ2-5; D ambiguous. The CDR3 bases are TGCAGTGCTATCGTGGAGACCCAGTACTTC. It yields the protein CSAIVETQYF.